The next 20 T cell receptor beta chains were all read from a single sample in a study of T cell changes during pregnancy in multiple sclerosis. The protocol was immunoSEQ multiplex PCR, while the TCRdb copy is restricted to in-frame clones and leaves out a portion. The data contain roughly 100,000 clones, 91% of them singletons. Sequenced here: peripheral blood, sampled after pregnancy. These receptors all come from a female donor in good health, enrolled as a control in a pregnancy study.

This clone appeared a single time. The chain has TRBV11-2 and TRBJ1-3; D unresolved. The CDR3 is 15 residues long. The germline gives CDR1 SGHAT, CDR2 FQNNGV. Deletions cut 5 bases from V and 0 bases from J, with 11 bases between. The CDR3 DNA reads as TGTGCCAGCAGCCCCTATGTGTCCTCTGGAAACACCATATATTTT. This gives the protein CASSPYVSSGNTIYF.

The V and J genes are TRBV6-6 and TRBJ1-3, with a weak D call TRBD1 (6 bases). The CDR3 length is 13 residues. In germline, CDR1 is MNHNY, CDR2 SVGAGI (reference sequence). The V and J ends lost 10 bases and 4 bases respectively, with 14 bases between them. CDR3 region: CATLQGSGNTIYF. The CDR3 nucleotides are TGTGCCACCCTCCAGGGGTCCGGAAACACCATATATTTT.

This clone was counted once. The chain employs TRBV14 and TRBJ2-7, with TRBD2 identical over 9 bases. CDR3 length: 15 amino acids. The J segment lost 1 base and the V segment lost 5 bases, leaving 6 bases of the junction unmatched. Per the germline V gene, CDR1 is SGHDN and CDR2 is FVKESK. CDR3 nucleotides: TGTGCCAGCAGCTCAGTAGCGGGGGATTCCTACGAGCAGTACTTC. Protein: CASSSVAGDSYEQYF. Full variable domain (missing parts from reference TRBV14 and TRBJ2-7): EAGVTQFPSHSVIEKGQTVTLRCDPISGHDNLYWYRRVMGKEIKFLLHFVKESKQDESGMPNNRFLAERTGGTYSTLKVQPAELEDSGVYFCASSSVAGDSYEQYFGPGTRLTVT.

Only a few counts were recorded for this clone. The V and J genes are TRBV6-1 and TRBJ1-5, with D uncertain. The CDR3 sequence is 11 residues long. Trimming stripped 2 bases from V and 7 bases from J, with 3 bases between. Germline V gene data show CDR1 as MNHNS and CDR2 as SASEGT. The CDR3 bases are TGTGCCAGCAGTGAACGGCAGCCCCAGCATTTT. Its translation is CASSERQPQHF.

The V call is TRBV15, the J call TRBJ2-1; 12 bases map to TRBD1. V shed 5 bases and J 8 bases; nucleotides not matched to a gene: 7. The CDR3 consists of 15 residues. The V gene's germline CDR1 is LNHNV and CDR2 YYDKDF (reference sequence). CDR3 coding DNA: TGTGCCACCAGCCACCGGGACAGGGGGCGCGATGAGCAGTTCTTC. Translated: CATSHRDRGRDEQFF.

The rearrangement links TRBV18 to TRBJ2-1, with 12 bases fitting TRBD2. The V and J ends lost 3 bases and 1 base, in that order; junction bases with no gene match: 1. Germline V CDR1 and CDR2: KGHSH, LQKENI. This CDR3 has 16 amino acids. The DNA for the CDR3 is TGTGCCAGCTCACCCCTAGCGGGGGGGTCCTACAATGAGCAGTTCTTC. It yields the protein CASSPLAGGSYNEQFF. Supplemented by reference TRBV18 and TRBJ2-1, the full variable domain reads NAGVMQNPRHLVRRRGQEARLRCSPMKGHSHVYWYRQLPEEGLKFMVYLQKENIIDESGMPKERFSAEFPKEGPSILRIQQVVRGDSAAYFCASSPLAGGSYNEQFFGPGTRLTVL.

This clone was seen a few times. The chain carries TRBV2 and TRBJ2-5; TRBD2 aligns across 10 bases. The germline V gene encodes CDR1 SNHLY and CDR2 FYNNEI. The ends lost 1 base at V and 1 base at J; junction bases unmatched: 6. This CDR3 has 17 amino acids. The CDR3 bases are TGTGCCAGCAGTGAAGTAGTTAGCGGGGGGCTCCAAGAGACCCAGTACTTC. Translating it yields CASSEVVSGGLQETQYF.

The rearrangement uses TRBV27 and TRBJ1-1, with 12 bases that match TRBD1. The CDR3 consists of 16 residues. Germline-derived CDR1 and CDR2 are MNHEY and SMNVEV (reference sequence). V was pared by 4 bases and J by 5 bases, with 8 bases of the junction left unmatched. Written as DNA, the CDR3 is TGTGCCAGCAGTTCCGGGACAGGGGGCGCGAGGACTGAAGCTTTCTTT. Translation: CASSSGTGGARTEAFF.

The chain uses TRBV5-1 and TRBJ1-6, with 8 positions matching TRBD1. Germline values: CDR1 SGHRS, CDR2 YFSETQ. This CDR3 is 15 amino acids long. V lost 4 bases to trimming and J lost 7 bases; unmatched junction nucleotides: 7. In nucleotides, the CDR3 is TGCGCCAGCAGCCCTGGACAGGGACGCAATTCACCCCTCCACTTT. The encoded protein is CASSPGQGRNSPLHF.

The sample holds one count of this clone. The CDR3 spells CASSASGGAGANVLTF. Here the CDR3 DNA reads TGTGCCAGCAGCGCCAGCGGGGGGGCTGGGGCCAACGTCCTGACTTTC. The genes are TRBV7-2 and TRBJ2-6, with 10 bases that match TRBD2. V lost 5 bases to trimming and J lost 2 bases; unmatched junction nucleotides: 3. The CDR3 loop spans 16 amino acids. From germline, CDR1 is SGHTA and CDR2 FQGNSA. Full variable domain (outside the CDR3, taken from reference TRBV7-2 and TRBJ2-6): GAGVSQSPSNKVTEKGKDVELRCDPISGHTALYWYRQSLGQGLEFLIYFQGNSAPDKSGLPSDRFSAERTGGSVSTLTIQRTQQEDSAVYLCASSASGGAGANVLTFGAGSRLTVL.

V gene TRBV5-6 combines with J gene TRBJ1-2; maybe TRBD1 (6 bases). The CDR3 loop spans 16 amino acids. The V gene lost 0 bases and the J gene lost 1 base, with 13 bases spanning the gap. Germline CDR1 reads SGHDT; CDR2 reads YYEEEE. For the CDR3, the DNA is TGTGCCAGCAGCTTGGCCACAGGGAACTATAACTATGGCTACACCTTC. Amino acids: CASSLATGNYNYGYTF.

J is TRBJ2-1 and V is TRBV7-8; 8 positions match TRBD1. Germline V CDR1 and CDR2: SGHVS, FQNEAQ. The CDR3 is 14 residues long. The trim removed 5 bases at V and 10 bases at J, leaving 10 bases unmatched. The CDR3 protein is CASSPDREKREQFF. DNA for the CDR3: TGTGCCAGCAGCCCGGACAGGGAAAAGAGGGAGCAGTTCTTC.

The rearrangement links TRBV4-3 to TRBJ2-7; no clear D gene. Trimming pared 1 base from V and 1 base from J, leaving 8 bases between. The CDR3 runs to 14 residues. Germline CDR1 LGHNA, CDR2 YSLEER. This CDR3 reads CASSQAHSSYEQYF. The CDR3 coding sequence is TGCGCCAGCAGCCAAGCTCACAGTTCCTACGAGCAGTACTTC.

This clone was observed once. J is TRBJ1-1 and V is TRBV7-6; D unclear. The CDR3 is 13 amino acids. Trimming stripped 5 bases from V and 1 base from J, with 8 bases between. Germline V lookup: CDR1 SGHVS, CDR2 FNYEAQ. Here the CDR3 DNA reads TGTGCCAGCAGCCTTCAGGAGAACACTGAAGCTTTCTTT. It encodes CASSLQENTEAFF.

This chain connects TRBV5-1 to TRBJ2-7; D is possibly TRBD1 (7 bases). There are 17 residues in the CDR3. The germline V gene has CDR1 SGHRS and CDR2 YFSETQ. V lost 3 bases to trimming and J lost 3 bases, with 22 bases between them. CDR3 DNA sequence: TGCGCCAGCAGCTCACGCCGGGACTCCCAGGGGGACTACGAGCAGTACTTC. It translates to CASSSRRDSQGDYEQYF.

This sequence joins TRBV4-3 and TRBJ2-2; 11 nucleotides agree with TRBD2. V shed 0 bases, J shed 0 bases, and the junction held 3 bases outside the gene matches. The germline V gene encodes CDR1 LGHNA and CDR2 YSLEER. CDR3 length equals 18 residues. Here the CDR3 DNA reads TGCGCCAGCAGCCAAGAATTAGCGGGGGGGACGAACACCGGGGAGCTGTTTTTT. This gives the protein CASSQELAGGTNTGELFF.

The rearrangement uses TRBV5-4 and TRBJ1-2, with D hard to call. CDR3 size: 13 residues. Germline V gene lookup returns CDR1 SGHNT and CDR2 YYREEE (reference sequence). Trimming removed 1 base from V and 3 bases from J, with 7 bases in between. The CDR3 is CASSLQADYGYTF. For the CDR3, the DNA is TGTGCCAGCAGCTTGCAGGCCGACTATGGCTACACCTTC.

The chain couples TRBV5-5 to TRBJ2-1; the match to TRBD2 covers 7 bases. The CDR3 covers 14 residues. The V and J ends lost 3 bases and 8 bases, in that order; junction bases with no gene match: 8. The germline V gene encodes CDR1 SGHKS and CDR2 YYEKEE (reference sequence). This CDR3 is CASSWEGFGDEQFF. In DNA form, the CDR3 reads TGTGCCAGCAGCTGGGAGGGTTTCGGGGATGAGCAGTTCTTC.

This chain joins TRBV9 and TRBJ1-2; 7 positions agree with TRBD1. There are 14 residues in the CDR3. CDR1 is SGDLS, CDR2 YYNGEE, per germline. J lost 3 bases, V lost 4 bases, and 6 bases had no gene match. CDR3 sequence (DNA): TGTGCCAGCAGCCCGGGGGACAGTTACTATGGCTACACCTTC. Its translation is CASSPGDSYYGYTF.

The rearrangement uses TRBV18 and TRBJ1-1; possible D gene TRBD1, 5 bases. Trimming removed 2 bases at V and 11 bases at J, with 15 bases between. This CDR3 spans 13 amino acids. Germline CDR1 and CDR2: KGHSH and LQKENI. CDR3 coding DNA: TGTGCCAGCTCACCATCCCGGGGGGGGGATGCTTTCTTT. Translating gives CASSPSRGGDAFF.